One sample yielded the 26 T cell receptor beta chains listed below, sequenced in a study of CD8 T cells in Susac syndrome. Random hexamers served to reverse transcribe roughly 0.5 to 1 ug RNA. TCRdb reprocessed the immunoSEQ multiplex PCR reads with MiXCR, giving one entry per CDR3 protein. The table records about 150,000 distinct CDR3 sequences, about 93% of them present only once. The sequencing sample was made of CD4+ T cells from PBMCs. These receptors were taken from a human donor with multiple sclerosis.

CDR3 protein: CASSHTWTSGRATGELFF. CDR3 DNA: TGCGCCAGCAGCCATACCTGGACTAGCGGGAGGGCCACCGGGGAGCTGTTTTTT. This chain links TRBV4-3 with TRBJ2-2, with TRBD2 matching over 15 bases. This CDR3 is 18 amino acids long. V gave up 3 bases and J gave up 4 bases; unmatched junction bases: 6. CDR1 and CDR2 from the germline V gene are LGHNA and YSLEER.

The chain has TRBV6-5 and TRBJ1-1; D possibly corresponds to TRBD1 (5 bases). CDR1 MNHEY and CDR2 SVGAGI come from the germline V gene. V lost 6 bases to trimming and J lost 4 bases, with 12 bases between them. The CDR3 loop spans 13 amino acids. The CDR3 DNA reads TGTGCCAGCAGACCGACAGTGCCCACTGAAGCTTTCTTT. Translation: CASRPTVPTEAFF.

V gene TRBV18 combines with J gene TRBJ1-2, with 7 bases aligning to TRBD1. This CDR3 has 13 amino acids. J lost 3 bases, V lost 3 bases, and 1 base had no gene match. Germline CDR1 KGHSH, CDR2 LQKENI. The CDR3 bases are TGTGCCAGCTCACCGACAGGGCACTATGGCTACACCTTC. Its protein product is CASSPTGHYGYTF. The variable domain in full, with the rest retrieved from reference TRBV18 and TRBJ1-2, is NAGVMQNPRHLVRRRGQEARLRCSPMKGHSHVYWYRQLPEEGLKFMVYLQKENIIDESGMPKERFSAEFPKEGPSILRIQQVVRGDSAAYFCASSPTGHYGYTFGSGTRLTVV.

CDR3 nucleotide sequence: TGTGCCAGCAGTTTAGGACGGACGAACACTGAAGCTTTCTTT. This gives the protein CASSLGRTNTEAFF. The rearrangement uses TRBV12-3 or TRBV12-4 and TRBJ1-1; unclear D gene. The CDR3 covers 14 residues. The germline V and J ends were trimmed by 1 base and 1 base, with 7 bases remaining between them.

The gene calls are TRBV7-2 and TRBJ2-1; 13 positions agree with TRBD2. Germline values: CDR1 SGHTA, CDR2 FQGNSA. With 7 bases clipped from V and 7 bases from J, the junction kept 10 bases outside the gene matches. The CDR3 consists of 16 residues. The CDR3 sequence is CASTPGGLAGVNEQFF. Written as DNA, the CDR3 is TGTGCCAGCACCCCCGGCGGACTAGCGGGGGTTAATGAGCAGTTCTTC.

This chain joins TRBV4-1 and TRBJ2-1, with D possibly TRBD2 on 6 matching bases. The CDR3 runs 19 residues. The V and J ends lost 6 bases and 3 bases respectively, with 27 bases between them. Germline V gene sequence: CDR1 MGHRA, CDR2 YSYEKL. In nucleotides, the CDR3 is TGCGCCAGCAGTCGGAGGGGCAGGGTGAGTTCCACCGTCTACAATGAGCAGTTCTTC. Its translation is CASSRRGRVSSTVYNEQFF.

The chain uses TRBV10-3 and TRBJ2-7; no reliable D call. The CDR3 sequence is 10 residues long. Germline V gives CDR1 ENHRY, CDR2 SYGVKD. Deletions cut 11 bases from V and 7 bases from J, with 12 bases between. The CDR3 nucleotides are TGTGCCCACCGGAGCTGGGAGCAGTACTTC. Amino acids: CAHRSWEQYF.

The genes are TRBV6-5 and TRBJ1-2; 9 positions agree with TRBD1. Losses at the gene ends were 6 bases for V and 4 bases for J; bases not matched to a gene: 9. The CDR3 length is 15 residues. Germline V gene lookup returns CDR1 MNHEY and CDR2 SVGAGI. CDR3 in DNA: TGTGCCAGCAGAAACGGACAGGGGAAGGGCTATGGCTACACCTTC. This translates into CASRNGQGKGYGYTF.

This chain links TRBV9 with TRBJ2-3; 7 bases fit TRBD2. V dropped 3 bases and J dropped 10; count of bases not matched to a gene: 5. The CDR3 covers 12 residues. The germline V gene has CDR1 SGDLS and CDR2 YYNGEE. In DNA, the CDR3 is TGTGCCAGCAGCGACTCGGGAGGCCCGCAGTATTTT. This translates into CASSDSGGPQYF.

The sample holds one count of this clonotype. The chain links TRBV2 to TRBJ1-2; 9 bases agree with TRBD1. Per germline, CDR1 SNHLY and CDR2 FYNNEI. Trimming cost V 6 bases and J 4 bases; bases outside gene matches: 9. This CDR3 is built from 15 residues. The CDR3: CASRPGTGSGYGYTF. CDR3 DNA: TGTGCCAGCAGACCCGGGACAGGGTCCGGCTATGGCTACACCTTC.

CDR3 amino acids: CASSDPRRNEKLFF. CDR3 DNA: TGTGCCAGCAGTGACCCGAGGAGGAATGAAAAACTGTTTTTT. The chain couples TRBV25-1 to TRBJ1-4, with D unclear. V dropped 3 bases and J dropped 5 bases, with 10 bases sitting between them. CDR1 MGHDK and CDR2 SYGVNS come from the germline V gene. This CDR3 contains 14 residues.

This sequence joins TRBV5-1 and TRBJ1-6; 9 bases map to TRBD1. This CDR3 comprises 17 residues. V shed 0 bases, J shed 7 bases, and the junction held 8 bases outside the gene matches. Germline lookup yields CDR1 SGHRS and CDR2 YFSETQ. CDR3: CASSLDPQGAGNSPLHF. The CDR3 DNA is TGCGCCAGCAGCTTGGACCCACAGGGGGCTGGGAATTCACCCCTCCACTTT.

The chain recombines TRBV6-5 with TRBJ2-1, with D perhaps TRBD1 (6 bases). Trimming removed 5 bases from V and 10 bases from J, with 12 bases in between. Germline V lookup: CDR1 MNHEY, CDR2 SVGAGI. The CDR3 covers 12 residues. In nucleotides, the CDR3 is TGTGCCAGCAGTCTAACAGGGTCCGAGCAGTTCTTC. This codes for CASSLTGSEQFF.

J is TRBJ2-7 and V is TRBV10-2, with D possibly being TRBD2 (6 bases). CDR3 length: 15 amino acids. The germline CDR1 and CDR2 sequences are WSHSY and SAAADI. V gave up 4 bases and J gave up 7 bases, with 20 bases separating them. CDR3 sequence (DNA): TGCGCCAGCAGTGGTTGGGACTCCGTACATAGGGAGCAGTACTTC. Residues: CASSGWDSVHREQYF.

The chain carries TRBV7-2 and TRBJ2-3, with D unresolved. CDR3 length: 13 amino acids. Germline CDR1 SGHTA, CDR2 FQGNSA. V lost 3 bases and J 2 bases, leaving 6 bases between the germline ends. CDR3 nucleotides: TGTGCCAGCAGCTTCTCAGTCACAGATACGCAGTATTTT. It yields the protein CASSFSVTDTQYF. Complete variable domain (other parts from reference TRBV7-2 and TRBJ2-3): GAGVSQSPSNKVTEKGKDVELRCDPISGHTALYWYRQSLGQGLEFLIYFQGNSAPDKSGLPSDRFSAERTGGSVSTLTIQRTQQEDSAVYLCASSFSVTDTQYFGPGTRLTVL.

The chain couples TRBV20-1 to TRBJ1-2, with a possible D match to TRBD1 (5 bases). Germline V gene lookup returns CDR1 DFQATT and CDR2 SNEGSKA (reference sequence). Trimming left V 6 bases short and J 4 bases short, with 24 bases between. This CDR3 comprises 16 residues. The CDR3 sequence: CSARSPGGGELYGYTF. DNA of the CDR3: TGCAGTGCACGTTCCCCTGGGGGGGGTGAACTCTATGGCTACACCTTC.

DNA for the CDR3: TGTGCCAGCAGCCAAAGCTTGGGAGAGACCCAGTACTTC. Translation: CASSQSLGETQYF. V is TRBV3-1 and J is TRBJ2-5; D gene uncertain. CDR1 and CDR2 from the germline V gene are LGHDT and YNNKEL (reference sequence). V was clipped by 2 bases and J by 4 bases, with 8 bases between them. This CDR3 region has 13 residues.

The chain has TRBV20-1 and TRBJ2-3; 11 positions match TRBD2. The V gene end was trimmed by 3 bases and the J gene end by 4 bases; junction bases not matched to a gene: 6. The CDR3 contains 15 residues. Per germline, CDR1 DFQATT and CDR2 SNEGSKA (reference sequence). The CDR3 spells CSARGGSGGADTQYF. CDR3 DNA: TGCAGTGCTAGGGGAGGTAGCGGGGGGGCAGATACGCAGTATTTT.

DNA of the CDR3: TGTGCCAGCAGTTTCTTAAACGAGCAGTACTTC. Translated, it gives CASSFLNEQYF. The chain joins TRBV12-3 or TRBV12-4 to TRBJ2-7; D not resolved. The CDR3 has 11 residues. V lost 3 bases and J 5 bases, leaving 5 bases between the germline ends.

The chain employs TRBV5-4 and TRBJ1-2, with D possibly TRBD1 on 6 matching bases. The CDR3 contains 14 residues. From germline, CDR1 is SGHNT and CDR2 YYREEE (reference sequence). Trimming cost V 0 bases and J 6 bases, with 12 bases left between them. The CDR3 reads CASSLVGGENGYTF. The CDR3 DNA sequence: TGTGCCAGCAGCTTGGTGGGGGGCGAGAATGGCTACACCTTC. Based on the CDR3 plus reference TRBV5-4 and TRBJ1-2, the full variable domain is ETGVTQSPTHLIKTRGQQVTLRCSSQSGHNTVSWYQQALGQGPQFIFQYYREEENGRGNFPPRFSGLQFPNYSSELNVNALELDDSALYLCASSLVGGENGYTFGSGTRLTVV.

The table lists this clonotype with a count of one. This CDR3 reads CASSLGVVGANVLTF. The CDR3 DNA reads TGTGCCAGCAGCCTAGGGGTTGTAGGGGCCAACGTCCTGACTTTC. The chain carries TRBV12-3 or TRBV12-4 and TRBJ2-6, with D maybe TRBD1 (5 bases). This CDR3 comprises 15 residues. Trimming cost V 6 bases and J 4 bases, with 13 bases left between them.

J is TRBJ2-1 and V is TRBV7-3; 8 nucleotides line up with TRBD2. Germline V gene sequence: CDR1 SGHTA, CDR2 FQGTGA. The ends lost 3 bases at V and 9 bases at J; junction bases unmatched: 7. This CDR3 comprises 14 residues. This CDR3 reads CASSLSGRGSEQFF. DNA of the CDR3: TGTGCCAGCAGCTTGAGCGGGAGAGGTAGTGAGCAGTTCTTC.

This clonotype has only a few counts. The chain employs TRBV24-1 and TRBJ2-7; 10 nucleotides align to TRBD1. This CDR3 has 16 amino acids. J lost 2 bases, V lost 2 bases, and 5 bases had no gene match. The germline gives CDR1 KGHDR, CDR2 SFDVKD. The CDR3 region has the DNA TGTGCCACCAGTGATTCCGGGACAGGGGACCCCTACGAGCAGTACTTC. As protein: CATSDSGTGDPYEQYF.

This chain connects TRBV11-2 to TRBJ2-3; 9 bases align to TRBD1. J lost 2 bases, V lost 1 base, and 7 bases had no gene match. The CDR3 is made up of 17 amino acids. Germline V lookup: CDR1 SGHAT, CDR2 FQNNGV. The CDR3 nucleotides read TGTGCCAGCAGCTTAGTCCCCGGGACAGGGTTCACAGATACGCAGTATTTT. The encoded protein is CASSLVPGTGFTDTQYF.

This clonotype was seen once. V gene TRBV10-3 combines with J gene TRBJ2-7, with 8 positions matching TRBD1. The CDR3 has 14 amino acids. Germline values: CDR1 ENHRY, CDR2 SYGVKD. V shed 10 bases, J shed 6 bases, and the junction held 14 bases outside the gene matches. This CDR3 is CATDDRGQASEQYF. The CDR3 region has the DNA TGTGCCACGGACGACAGGGGACAGGCTAGCGAGCAGTACTTC.

CDR3 sequence: CASGAAGYETQYF. Here the CDR3 DNA reads TGTGCCAGCGGTGCTGCGGGCTATGAGACCCAGTACTTC. This chain connects TRBV28 to TRBJ2-5; the D gene is possibly TRBD2 (5 bases). V was shortened by 8 bases and J by 5 bases, with 15 bases between the two germline ends. Per the germline V gene, CDR1 is MDHEN and CDR2 is SYDVKM. CDR3 length equals 13 residues. The full variable domain, its missing parts supplied by reference TRBV28 and TRBJ2-5, is DVKVTQSSRYLVKRTGEKVFLECVQDMDHENMFWYRQDPGLGLRLIYFSYDVKMKEKGDIPEGYSVSREKKERFSLILESASTNQTSMYLCASGAAGYETQYFGPGTRLLVL.